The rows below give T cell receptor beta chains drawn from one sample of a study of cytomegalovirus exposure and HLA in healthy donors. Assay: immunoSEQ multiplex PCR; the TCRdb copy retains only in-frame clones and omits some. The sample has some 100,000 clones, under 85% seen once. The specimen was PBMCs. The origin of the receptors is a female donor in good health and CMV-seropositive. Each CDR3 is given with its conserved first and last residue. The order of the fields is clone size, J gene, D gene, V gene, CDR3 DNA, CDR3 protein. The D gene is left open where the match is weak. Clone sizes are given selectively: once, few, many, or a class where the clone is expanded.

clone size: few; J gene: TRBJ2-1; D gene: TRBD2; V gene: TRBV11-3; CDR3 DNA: TGTGCCAGCAGCTTGCAAGGACTAGCGGGGGGCAATGAGCAGTTCTTC; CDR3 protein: CASSLQGLAGGNEQFF
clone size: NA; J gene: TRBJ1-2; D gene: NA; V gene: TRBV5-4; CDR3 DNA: TGTGCCAGCAGCCCCCCAGGGTCCTATGGCTACACCTTC; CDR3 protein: CASSPPGSYGYTF
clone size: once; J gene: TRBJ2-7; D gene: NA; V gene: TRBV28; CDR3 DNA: TGTGCCAGCAGGGACAGCTACGAGCAGTACTTC; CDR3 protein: CASRDSYEQYF
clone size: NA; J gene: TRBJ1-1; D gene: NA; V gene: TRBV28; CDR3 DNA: TGTGCCAGCAGTTCTCCGGGTGGGTACACTGAAGCTTTCTTT; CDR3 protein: CASSSPGGYTEAFF
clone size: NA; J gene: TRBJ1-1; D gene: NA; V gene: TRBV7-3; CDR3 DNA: TGTGCCAGCAGCCCCTATGCGGGGGGAGGTGAAGCTTTCTTT; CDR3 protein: CASSPYAGGGEAFF
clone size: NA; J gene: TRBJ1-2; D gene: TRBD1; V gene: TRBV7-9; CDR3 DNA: TGTGCCAGCAGCCAAGGACAGGGGGAAGATGGCTACACCTTC; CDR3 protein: CASSQGQGEDGYTF
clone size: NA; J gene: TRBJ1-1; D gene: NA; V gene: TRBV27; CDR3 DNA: TGTGCCAGCAGTTTAGACAGAAGAAACACTGAAGCTTTCTTT; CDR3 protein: CASSLDRRNTEAFF
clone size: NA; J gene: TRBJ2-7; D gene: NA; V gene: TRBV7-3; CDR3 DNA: TGTGCCAGCAGCTTAAGGGGGGGCGGATCCTACGAGCAGTACTTC; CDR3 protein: CASSLRGGGSYEQYF
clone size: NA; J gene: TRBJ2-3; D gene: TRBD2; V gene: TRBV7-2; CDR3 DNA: TGTGCCAGCAGCCCAGGACTAGCAACAGATACGCAGTATTTT; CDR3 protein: CASSPGLATDTQYF
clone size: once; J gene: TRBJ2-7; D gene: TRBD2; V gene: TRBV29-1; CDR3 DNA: TGCAGCGTTGGGTCGAGCGGGACTTCCTACGAGCAGTACTTC; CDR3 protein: CSVGSSGTSYEQYF
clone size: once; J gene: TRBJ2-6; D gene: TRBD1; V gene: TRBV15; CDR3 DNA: TGTGCCACCAGCAGAGCGGGGGACAGGGCGAGCTCTGGGGCCAACGTCCTGACTTTC; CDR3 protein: CATSRAGDRASSGANVLTF
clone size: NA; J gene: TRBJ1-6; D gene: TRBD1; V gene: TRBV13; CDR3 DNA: TGTGCCAGCAGCTCGGGACAGGGGTATAATTCACCCCTCCACTTT; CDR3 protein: CASSSGQGYNSPLHF
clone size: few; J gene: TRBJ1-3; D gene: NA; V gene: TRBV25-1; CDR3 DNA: TGTGCCAGCAGCCCGATGGGACATAGTGGAAACACCATATATTTT; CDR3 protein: CASSPMGHSGNTIYF
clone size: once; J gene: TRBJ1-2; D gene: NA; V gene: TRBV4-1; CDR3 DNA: TGCGCCAGCAGCCAAGAGGACAGAAGGAGCTACACCTTC; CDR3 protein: CASSQEDRRSYTF
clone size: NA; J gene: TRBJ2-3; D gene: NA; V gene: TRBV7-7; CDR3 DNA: TGTGCTAGCAGCTTATCCCCCATTAGCACAGATACGCAGTATTTT; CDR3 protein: CASSLSPISTDTQYF